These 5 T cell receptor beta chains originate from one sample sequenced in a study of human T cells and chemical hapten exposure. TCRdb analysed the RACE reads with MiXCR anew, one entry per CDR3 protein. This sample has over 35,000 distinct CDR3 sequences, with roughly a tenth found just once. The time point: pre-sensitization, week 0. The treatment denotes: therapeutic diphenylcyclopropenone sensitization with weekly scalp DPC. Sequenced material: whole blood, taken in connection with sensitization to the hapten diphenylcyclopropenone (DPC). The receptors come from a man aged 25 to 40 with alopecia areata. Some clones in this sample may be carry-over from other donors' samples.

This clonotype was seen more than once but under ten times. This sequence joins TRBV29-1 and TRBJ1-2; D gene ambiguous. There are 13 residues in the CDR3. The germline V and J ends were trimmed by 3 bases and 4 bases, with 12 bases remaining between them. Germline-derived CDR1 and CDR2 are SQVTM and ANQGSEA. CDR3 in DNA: TGCAGCGTTGATGGACTCCGGGGCTATGGCTACACCTTC. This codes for CSVDGLRGYGYTF.

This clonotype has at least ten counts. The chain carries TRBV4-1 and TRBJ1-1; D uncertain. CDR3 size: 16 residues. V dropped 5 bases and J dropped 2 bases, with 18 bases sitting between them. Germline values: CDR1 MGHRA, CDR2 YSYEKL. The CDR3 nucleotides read TGCGCCAGCAGCACAACCGATCCGTCTATAAACACTGAAGCTTTCTTT. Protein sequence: CASSTTDPSINTEAFF.

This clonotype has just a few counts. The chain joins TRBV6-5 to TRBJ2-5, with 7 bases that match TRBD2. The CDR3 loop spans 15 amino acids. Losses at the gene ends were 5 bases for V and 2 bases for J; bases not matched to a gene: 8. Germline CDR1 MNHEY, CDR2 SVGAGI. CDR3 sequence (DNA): TGTGCCAGCAGTCCTCCTTTGGGACTACAAGAGACCCAGTACTTC. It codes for CASSPPLGLQETQYF.

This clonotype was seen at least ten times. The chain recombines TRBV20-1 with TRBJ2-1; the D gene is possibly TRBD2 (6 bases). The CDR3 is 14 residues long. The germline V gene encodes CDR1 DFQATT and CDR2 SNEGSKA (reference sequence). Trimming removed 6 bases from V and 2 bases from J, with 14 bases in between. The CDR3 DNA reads TGCAGTGCGCAGACGGCGGGACCCTACAATGAGCAGTTCTTC. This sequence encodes CSAQTAGPYNEQFF.

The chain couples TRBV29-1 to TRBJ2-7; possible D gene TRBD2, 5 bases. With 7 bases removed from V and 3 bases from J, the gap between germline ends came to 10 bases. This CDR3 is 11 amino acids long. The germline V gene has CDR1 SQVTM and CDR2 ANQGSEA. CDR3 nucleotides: TGCAGCGCGGGATCGTTCTACGAGCAGTACGTC. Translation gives CSAGSFYEQYV.